Shown below are 8 T cell receptor beta chains from a single sample sequenced in a study of blood T cell repertoires in COVID-19. Data came from immunoSEQ multiplex PCR; TCRdb stores just in-frame clones and leaves some out. Of some 250,000 clones in the sample, around three quarters were seen once. Sequenced input: peripheral blood. Receptor source: a woman older than 75 with acute or convalescent COVID-19.

The rearrangement links TRBV18 to TRBJ1-1, with D uncertain. The CDR3 loop spans 12 amino acids. CDR1 is KGHSH, CDR2 LQKENI, per germline. Between the trimmed V and J ends, which lost 4 bases and 5 bases, there was a span of 8 bases. Written as DNA, the CDR3 is TGTGCCAGCTCACGGGAGTCGACTGAAGCTTTCTTT. This gives the protein CASSRESTEAFF.

The V call is TRBV9, the J call TRBJ1-3, with D uncertain. The CDR3 totals 13 residues. The germline CDR1 and CDR2 sequences are SGDLS and YYNGEE. V gave up 3 bases and J gave up 4 bases, with 8 bases separating them. The CDR3 is CASSASEGNTIYF. In DNA form, the CDR3 reads TGTGCCAGCAGCGCCTCTGAGGGAAACACCATATATTTT.

The chain links TRBV6-5 to TRBJ2-7; 7 nucleotides match TRBD2. Germline V CDR1 and CDR2: MNHEY, SVGAGI. This CDR3 is built from 14 residues. V lost 5 bases, J lost 4 bases, and 8 bases stayed unmatched. CDR3 nucleotides: TGTGCCAGCAGTCCCAGCGGGGAAATTTACGAGCAGTACTTC. It specifies CASSPSGEIYEQYF.

The chain uses TRBV7-9 and TRBJ1-1; D is uncertain. The CDR3 has 13 residues. Germline CDR1 is SEHNR and CDR2 is FQNEAQ (reference sequence). V lost 6 bases to trimming and J lost 4 bases, with 12 bases between them. The DNA of the CDR3 is TGTGCCAGCAGGTTTCAGGAGGGCACTGAAGCTTTCTTT. It codes for CASRFQEGTEAFF. Using reference TRBV7-9 and TRBJ1-1 for the parts outside the CDR3, the full variable domain is DTGVSQNPRHKITKRGQNVTFRCDPISEHNRLYWYRQTLGQGPEFLTYFQNEAQLEKSRLLSDRFSAERPKGSFSTLEIQRTEQGDSAMYLCASRFQEGTEAFFGQGTRLTVV.

The genes are TRBV21-1 and TRBJ1-5; the table assigns TRBD1, which was not confirmed against the DNA. TRBV21-1 is recorded as a pseudogene. The CDR3 runs to 16 residues. The chain's CDR3 is CASSKARQGRNQPQHF. CDR3 nucleotide sequence: TGTGCCAGCAGCAAAGCGCGGCAGGGCCGCAATCAGCCCCAGCATTTT.

The chain recombines TRBV5-8 with TRBJ1-6; 7 nucleotides line up with TRBD1. The germline V gene encodes CDR1 SGHTS and CDR2 YDEGEE. J was trimmed by 7 bases and V by 2 bases; bases with no gene match: 3. The CDR3 length is 14 residues. The CDR3 coding sequence is TGTGCCAGCAGCTTTGGCAGGGGGAATTCACCCCTCCACTTT. Encoded protein: CASSFGRGNSPLHF.

The CDR3, as DNA: TGTGCCAGCAGGTCCTCCGGGGGTACGCAGTATTTT. This encodes CASRSSGGTQYF. The rearrangement uses TRBV6-5 and TRBJ2-3; D is possibly TRBD2 (6 bases). This CDR3 has 12 residues. Germline V gene sequence: CDR1 MNHEY, CDR2 SVGAGI. The V end lost 6 bases, the J end lost 8 bases, and 12 bases lay between the germline ends.

V usage is TRBV7-8 and J usage is TRBJ2-1; D uncertain. The CDR3 contains 12 residues. Trimming removed 5 bases at V and 8 bases at J, with 10 bases between. Germline assignment: CDR1 SGHVS and CDR2 FQNEAQ. CDR3: CASSPQVDEQFF. The CDR3 DNA sequence: TGTGCCAGCAGCCCCCAGGTCGATGAGCAGTTCTTC.